This T cell receptor beta chain is drawn from a study of shared clonotypes between healthy human individuals. At the level of the study: Three plates were used per donor for CD4 naive, three for CD4 memory, two for CD8 naive and one for CD8 memory.

Germline CDR1 LNHDA, CDR2 SQIVND (reference sequence). V dropped 4 bases and J dropped 1 base, with 7 bases sitting between them. The CDR3 is made up of 13 amino acids. This clone was detected a few times. As processed by the authors: Junction-only immunoSEQ data arrived without quality scores, meaning filtering differed. Sequencing was performed with immunoSEQ multiplex PCR; in TCRdb, only in-frame clones are kept and a portion is missing. That table is the source of V, J and clone size, and D and trimming were worked out from the DNA. The sample comprises around 1.1 million clones, more than 75% of which are singletons, and 0.6% to 0.75% rests with the top ten.

The origin of this receptor is a man aged 18 to 29 in good health. Some clones in this sample may be carry-over from other donors' samples. The V gene is TRBV19, the J gene TRBJ1-2, with D unclear. Sequenced material: memory CD4+ T cells from PBMCs. Subset here: CD45RA-negative fraction. The DNA of the CDR3 is TGTGCCAGTAGTACCGCTGATAACTATGGCTACACCTTC. Its protein is CASSTADNYGYTF.